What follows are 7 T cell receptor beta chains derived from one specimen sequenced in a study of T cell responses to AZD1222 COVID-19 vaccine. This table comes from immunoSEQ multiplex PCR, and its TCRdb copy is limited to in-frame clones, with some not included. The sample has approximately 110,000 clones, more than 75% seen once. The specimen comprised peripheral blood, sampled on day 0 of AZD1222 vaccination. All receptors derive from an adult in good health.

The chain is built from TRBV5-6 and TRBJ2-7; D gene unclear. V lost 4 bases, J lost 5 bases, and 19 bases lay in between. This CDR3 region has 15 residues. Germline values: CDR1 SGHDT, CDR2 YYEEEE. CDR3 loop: CASSADRVIGDEQYF. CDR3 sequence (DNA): TGTGCCAGCAGCGCCGATCGGGTTATAGGCGACGAGCAGTACTTC.

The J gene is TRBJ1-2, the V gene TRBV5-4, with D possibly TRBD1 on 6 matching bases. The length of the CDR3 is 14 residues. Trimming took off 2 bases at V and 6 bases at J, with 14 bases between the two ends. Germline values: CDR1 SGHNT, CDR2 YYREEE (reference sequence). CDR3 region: CASSFGGGPNGYTF. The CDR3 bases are TGTGCCAGCAGCTTTGGGGGGGGGCCTAATGGCTACACCTTC. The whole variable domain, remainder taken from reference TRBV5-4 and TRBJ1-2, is ETGVTQSPTHLIKTRGQQVTLRCSSQSGHNTVSWYQQALGQGPQFIFQYYREEENGRGNFPPRFSGLQFPNYSSELNVNALELDDSALYLCASSFGGGPNGYTFGSGTRLTVV.

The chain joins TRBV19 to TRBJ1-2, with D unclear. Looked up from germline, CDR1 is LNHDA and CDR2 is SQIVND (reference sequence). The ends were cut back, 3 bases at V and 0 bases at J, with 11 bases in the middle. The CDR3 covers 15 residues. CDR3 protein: CASSIGRNTNYGYTF. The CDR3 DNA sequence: TGTGCCAGTAGTATCGGACGGAATACTAACTATGGCTACACCTTC.

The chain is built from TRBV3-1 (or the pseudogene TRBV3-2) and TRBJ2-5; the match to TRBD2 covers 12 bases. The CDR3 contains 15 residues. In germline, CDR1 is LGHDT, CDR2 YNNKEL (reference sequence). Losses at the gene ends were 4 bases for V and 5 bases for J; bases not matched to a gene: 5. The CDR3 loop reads CASSPSGGAGETQYF. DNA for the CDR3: TGTGCCAGCAGCCCTAGCGGGGGGGCCGGGGAGACCCAGTACTTC.

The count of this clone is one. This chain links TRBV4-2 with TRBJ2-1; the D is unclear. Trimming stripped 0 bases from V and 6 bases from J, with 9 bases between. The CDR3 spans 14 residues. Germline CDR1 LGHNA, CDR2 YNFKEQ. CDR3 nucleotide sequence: TGTGCCAGCAGCCAAGATCTATTAGTCAATGAGCAGTTCTTC. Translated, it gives CASSQDLLVNEQFF.

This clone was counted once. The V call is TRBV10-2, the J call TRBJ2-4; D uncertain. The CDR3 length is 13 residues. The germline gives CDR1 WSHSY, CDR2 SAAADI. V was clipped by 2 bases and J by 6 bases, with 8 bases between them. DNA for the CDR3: TGCGCCAGCAGTGAGGATGGGGTAAACATTCAGTACTTC. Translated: CASSEDGVNIQYF.

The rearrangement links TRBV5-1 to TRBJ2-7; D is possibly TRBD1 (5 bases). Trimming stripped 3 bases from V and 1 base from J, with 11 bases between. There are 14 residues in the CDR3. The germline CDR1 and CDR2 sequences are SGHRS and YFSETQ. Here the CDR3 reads CASSSQGMSYEQYF. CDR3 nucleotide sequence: TGCGCCAGCAGCTCTCAGGGAATGTCCTACGAGCAGTACTTC. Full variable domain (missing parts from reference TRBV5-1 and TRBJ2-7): KAGVTQTPRYLIKTRGQQVTLSCSPISGHRSVSWYQQTPGQGLQFLFEYFSETQRNKGNFPGRFSGRQFSNSRSEMNVSTLELGDSALYLCASSSQGMSYEQYFGPGTRLTVT.